These 17 T cell receptor beta chains were all obtained from the same sample, sequenced in a study of cytomegalovirus exposure and HLA in healthy donors (dated by TCRdb to between 2016 and 2019). The library was built by means of the immunoSEQ multiplex PCR assay. The multiplex PCR relied on a mix of 60 forward primers for TCR Vbeta segments and 13 reverse primers for TCR Jbeta segments. TCRdb re-hosts the immuneACCESS table, in-frame sequences only. Its copies lack some clones; in the studies checked, an unresolved V gene accounts for under half of them, and the cause for the rest is not known. This sample lists about 110,000 clones; approximately 84% were detected once. Approximately 1.8% of the sample goes to the ten largest clones. Sequencing used PBMCs. The source is a man aged 35-49 years in good health and CMV-seronegative.

The V call is TRBV5-4, the J call TRBJ2-1; D unclear. Trimming pared 1 base from V and 4 bases from J, leaving 9 bases between. The germline V gene has CDR1 SGHNT and CDR2 YYREEE (reference sequence). The CDR3 has 14 amino acids. The CDR3 nucleotides are TGTGCCAGCAGCTTGTTTATGGCTTACAATGAGCAGTTCTTC. Its translation is CASSLFMAYNEQFF.

The chain couples TRBV9 to TRBJ2-6, with a possible D match to TRBD1 (6 bases). V lost 4 bases to trimming and J lost 3 bases, with 23 bases between them. The CDR3 has 19 residues. Germline values: CDR1 SGDLS, CDR2 YYNGEE. The CDR3 loop reads CASSSSRQAPGYGANVLTF. The CDR3 bases are TGTGCCAGCAGCTCCTCAAGACAGGCCCCTGGTTATGGGGCCAACGTCCTGACTTTC.

This clone was seen more than once but under ten times. This chain connects TRBV5-6 to TRBJ1-2; D not certain. The CDR3 length is 12 residues. Germline V CDR1 and CDR2: SGHDT, YYEEEE. V was clipped by 0 bases and J by 5 bases, with 5 bases between them. CDR3 in DNA: TGTGCCAGCAGCTTGGCGGGGTATGGCTACACCTTC. Its protein is CASSLAGYGYTF.

V gene TRBV4-3 combines with J gene TRBJ2-1; the D is unclear. The CDR3 spans 13 residues. Trimming stripped 0 bases from V and 10 bases from J, with 10 bases between. The germline V gene encodes CDR1 LGHNA and CDR2 YSLEER. CDR3 region: CASSQDRLWEQFF. In nucleotides, the CDR3 is TGCGCCAGCAGCCAAGATAGATTATGGGAGCAGTTCTTC.

This rearrangement joins TRBV30 to TRBJ2-1, with D perhaps matching TRBD2 (7 bases). CDR3 length: 14 amino acids. CDR1 and CDR2 (germline): GTSNPN, SVGIG (reference sequence). V lost 0 bases to trimming and J lost 9 bases, with 15 bases between them. Here the CDR3 DNA reads TGTGCCTGGAGTGTATTACGGGGGGCGGGTGAGCAGTTCTTC. It translates to CAWSVLRGAGEQFF.

The chain is built from TRBV5-1 and TRBJ2-3, with TRBD1 as a possible D gene (6 bases). Trimming took 4 bases from V and 0 from J, leaving 9 bases between them. The CDR3 is 14 amino acids. Per the germline V gene, CDR1 is SGHRS and CDR2 is YFSETQ. CDR3 DNA: TGCGCCAGCAGCATCGGACAGAGCACAGATACGCAGTATTTT. The encoded protein is CASSIGQSTDTQYF.

The CDR3 DNA reads TGCGCCAGCAGTCAATATTATACCGGGACAGGGATTTATAATTCACCCCTCCACTTT. Protein sequence: CASSQYYTGTGIYNSPLHF. The chain links TRBV23-1 to TRBJ1-6, with 9 bases that match TRBD1. TRBV23-1 carries the ORF label, with uncertain function. The CDR3 length is 19 residues. Losses at the gene ends were 1 base for V and 4 bases for J; bases not matched to a gene: 11.

CDR3 coding DNA: TGTGCCAGCTCACTGCCCTTACCGGGACAGGGGACAGATACGCAGTATTTT. Encoded protein: CASSLPLPGQGTDTQYF. The chain joins TRBV18 to TRBJ2-3; 10 nucleotides agree with TRBD1. This CDR3 region has 17 residues. The V gene's germline CDR1 is KGHSH and CDR2 LQKENI. Germline trimming cut 4 bases from V and 3 bases from J; bases unmatched to any gene: 10.

The gene calls are TRBV5-1 and TRBJ2-7, with D perhaps matching TRBD1 (6 bases). This CDR3 contains 13 residues. V was pared by 6 bases and J by 6 bases, with 16 bases between. Germline V gene sequence: CDR1 SGHRS, CDR2 YFSETQ. The CDR3 DNA reads as TGCGCCAGCAATTCCGAGGGGGTAGCCGAGCAGTACTTC. This translates into CASNSEGVAEQYF.

The chain links TRBV12-5 to TRBJ2-2; tentatively, D is TRBD2 (6 bases). The length of the CDR3 is 13 residues. Between the trimmed V and J ends, which lost 9 bases and 1 base, there was a span of 9 bases. Germline values: CDR1 LGHNT, CDR2 FRNRAP. CDR3 DNA: TGTGCTAGCGGAGCGGGGAACACCGGGGAGCTGTTTTTT. Translated, it gives CASGAGNTGELFF.

The rearrangement links TRBV5-4 to TRBJ2-3; maybe TRBD2 (6 bases). V dropped 0 bases and J dropped 6 bases, with 14 bases sitting between them. There are 15 residues in the CDR3. CDR1 and CDR2 from the germline V gene are SGHNT and YYREEE (reference sequence). Here the CDR3 reads CASSLARRETDTQYF. The DNA for the CDR3 is TGTGCCAGCAGCTTGGCCCGGCGGGAAACGGATACGCAGTATTTT.

The gene calls are TRBV6-5 and TRBJ1-6; D might be TRBD1 (6 bases). Germline-derived CDR1 and CDR2 are MNHEY and SVGAGI. This CDR3 comprises 15 residues. Trimming pared 0 bases from V and 8 bases from J, leaving 11 bases between. CDR3 protein: CASSYSDRRDSPLHF. In DNA, the CDR3 is TGTGCCAGCAGTTACTCGGACAGAAGGGATTCACCCCTCCACTTT.

The chain is built from TRBV6-1 and TRBJ1-6; D is unresolved. This CDR3 region has 11 residues. Germline values: CDR1 MNHNS, CDR2 SASEGT. V dropped 8 bases and J dropped 9 bases, with 8 bases sitting between them. The CDR3 loop is CASLESSPLHF. The CDR3 coding sequence is TGTGCCAGCTTGGAGTCTTCACCCCTCCACTTT.

The rearrangement uses TRBV6-4 and TRBJ1-6, with 8 nucleotides matching TRBD1. Trimming removed 3 bases from V and 7 bases from J; junction bases left unmatched: 2. This CDR3 contains 14 residues. Per the germline V gene, CDR1 is MRHNA and CDR2 is SNTAGT. The chain's CDR3 is CASSEWTGNSPLHF. Written as DNA, the CDR3 is TGTGCCAGCAGTGAATGGACAGGGAATTCACCCCTCCACTTT.

This clone has only one observation. V gene TRBV7-6 combines with J gene TRBJ2-3, with 7 nucleotides matching TRBD2. The germline V gene has CDR1 SGHVS and CDR2 FNYEAQ. V shed 3 bases, J shed 3 bases, and the junction held 9 bases outside the gene matches. CDR3 length: 16 amino acids. The CDR3: CASSLLAGLGTDTQYF. The CDR3 DNA reads TGTGCCAGCAGCTTGTTAGCGGGTCTGGGGACAGATACGCAGTATTTT. Supplemented by reference TRBV7-6 and TRBJ2-3, the full variable domain reads GAGVSQSPRYKVTKRGQDVALRCDPISGHVSLYWYRQALGQGPEFLTYFNYEAQQDKSGLPNDRFSAERPEGSISTLTIQRTEQRDSAMYRCASSLLAGLGTDTQYFGPGTRLTVL.

The rearrangement links TRBV19 to TRBJ1-6, with TRBD1 as a possible D gene (6 bases). The CDR3 extends over 18 amino acids. V lost 4 bases and J lost 8, with 24 bases in between. CDR1 and CDR2 (germline): LNHDA, SQIVND (reference sequence). CDR3: CASSTQLGASGGHSPLHF. The CDR3 coding sequence is TGTGCCAGTAGTACTCAGTTGGGTGCAAGCGGGGGGCATTCACCCCTCCACTTT.

The chain links TRBV5-1 to TRBJ2-1; 11 nucleotides align to TRBD2. V shed 2 bases, J shed 1 base, and the junction held 5 bases outside the gene matches. This CDR3 has 17 amino acids. Germline lookup yields CDR1 SGHRS and CDR2 YFSETQ. CDR3 region: CASSFVSGGESYNEQFF. The CDR3 nucleotides are TGCGCCAGCAGCTTCGTTAGCGGGGGGGAATCCTACAATGAGCAGTTCTTC.